The clone carrying this TCR beta chain has more than one count but fewer than ten. The target antigen is unknown. Germline loops: CDR1 LGHNA, CDR2 YSLEER. V lost 2 bases and J lost 0; bases outside the gene matches: 6. This CDR3 is 17 amino acids long. Only in-frame clones appear in the TCRdb table, and some are missing; sequencing was by immunoSEQ multiplex PCR. The sample gives hundreds of thousands of clones, 70% to 80% of which show up once; roughly 7% is in the top ten. This entry comes from a study of cytotoxic CD8 clonotypes in ibrutinib-treated CLL. Study as a whole: Partial responders around 24, complete 2; some 12 progressed and some 15 stayed in remission by median around 68 months.

Whole-study results and caveats: Sustained-remission patients were sampled at different times than progressing patients were.

The chain carries TRBV4-3 and TRBJ2-2, with 7 nucleotides matching TRBD2. The sequence came from a human donor with chronic lymphocytic leukemia. The input for sequencing was PBMCs, taken before ibrutinib treatment. The CDR3 DNA sequence: TGCGCCAGCAGCCAAAGACGACTAGCTACGAACACCGGGGAGCTGTTTTTT. Its translation is CASSQRRLATNTGELFF.